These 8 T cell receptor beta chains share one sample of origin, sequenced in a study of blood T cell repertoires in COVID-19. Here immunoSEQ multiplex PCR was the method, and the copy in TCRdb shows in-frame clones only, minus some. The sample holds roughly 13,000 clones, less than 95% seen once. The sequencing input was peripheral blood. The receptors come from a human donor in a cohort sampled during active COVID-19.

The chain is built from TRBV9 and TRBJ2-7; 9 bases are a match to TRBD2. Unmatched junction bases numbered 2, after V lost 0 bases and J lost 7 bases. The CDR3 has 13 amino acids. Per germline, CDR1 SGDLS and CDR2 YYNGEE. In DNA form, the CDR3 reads TGTGCCAGCAGCGTAGATAGCGGGAGTGAGCAGTACTTC. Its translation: CASSVDSGSEQYF.

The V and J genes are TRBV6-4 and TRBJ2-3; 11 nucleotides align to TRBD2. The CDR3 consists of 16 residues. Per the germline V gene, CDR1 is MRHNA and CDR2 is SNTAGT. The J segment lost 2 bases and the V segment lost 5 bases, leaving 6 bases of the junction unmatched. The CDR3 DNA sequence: TGTGCCAGCAGTAAACTAGCGGGGGACCCCACAGATACGCAGTATTTT. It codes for CASSKLAGDPTDTQYF.

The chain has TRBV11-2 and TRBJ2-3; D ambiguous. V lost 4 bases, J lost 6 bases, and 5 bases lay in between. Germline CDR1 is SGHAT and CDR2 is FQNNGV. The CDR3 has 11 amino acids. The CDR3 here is CASSSRDTQYF. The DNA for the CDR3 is TGTGCCAGCAGCTCTCGGGATACGCAGTATTTT.

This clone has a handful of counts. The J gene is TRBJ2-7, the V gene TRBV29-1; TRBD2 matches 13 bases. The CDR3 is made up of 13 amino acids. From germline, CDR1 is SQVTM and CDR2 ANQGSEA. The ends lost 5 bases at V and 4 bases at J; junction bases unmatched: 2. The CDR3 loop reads CSVRTSGSYEQYF. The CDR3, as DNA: TGCAGCGTTAGGACTAGCGGGAGTTACGAGCAGTACTTC.

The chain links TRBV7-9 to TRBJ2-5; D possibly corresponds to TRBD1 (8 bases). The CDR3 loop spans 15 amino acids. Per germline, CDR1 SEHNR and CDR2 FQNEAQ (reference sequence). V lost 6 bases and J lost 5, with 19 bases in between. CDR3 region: CASSSGQGGEETQYF. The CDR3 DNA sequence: TGTGCCAGCAGTTCAGGACAGGGAGGGGAGGAGACCCAGTACTTC.

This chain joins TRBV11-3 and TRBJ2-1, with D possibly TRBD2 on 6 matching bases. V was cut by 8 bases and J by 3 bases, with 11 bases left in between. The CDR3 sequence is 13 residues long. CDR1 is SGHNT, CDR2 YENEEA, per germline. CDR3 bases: TGTGCCAGCCTCGGGCGGGACTACAATGAGCAGTTCTTC. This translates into CASLGRDYNEQFF.

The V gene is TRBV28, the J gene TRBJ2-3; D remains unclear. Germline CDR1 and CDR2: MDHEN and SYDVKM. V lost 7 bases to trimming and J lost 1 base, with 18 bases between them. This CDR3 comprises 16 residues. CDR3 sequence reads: CASTNRLGPRTDTQYF. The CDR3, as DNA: TGTGCCAGCACTAATAGGCTTGGGCCCCGCACAGATACGCAGTATTTT.

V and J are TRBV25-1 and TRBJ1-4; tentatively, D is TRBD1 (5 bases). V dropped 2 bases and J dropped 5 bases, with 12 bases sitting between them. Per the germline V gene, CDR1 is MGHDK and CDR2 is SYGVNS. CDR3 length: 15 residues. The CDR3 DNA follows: TGTGCCAGCAGTGAAGGGGGGGTGGCGAATGAAAAACTGTTTTTT. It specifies CASSEGGVANEKLFF.